These T cell receptor beta chains were read from a single sample in a study of shared clonotypes between healthy human individuals. This table comes from immunoSEQ multiplex PCR, and its TCRdb copy is limited to in-frame clones, with some not included. The sample records approximately 840,000 clones, roughly 96% being singletons. What was sequenced was naive CD8+ T cells sorted from blood. The receptors were gathered from a man aged 30 to 39 in good health. CDR3s include the opening cysteine and the closing phenylalanine or tryptophan. The D gene is left open where the match is weak. Clone size is not always given. Where it is, it says once, few, many or a class for expanded clones.

J: TRBJ1-5; size: NA; V: TRBV6-6; D: TRBD1; CDR3: CASRRTGDYSNQPQHF; DNA: TGTGCCAGCAGACGGACAGGCGACTATAGCAATCAGCCCCAGCATTTT
J: TRBJ2-7; size: once; V: TRBV7-6; D: TRBD1; CDR3: CASSLARDRSPYEQYF; DNA: TGTGCCAGCAGCTTAGCCCGGGACAGAAGCCCCTACGAGCAGTACTTC
J: TRBJ2-6; size: NA; V: TRBV7-9; D: NA; CDR3: CASSVAPGSGANVLTF; DNA: TGTGCCAGCAGCGTAGCCCCAGGGTCTGGGGCCAACGTCCTGACTTTC
J: TRBJ2-7; size: NA; V: TRBV27; D: NA; CDR3: CASSFSPYEQYF; DNA: TGTGCCAGCAGTTTTTCGCCCTACGAGCAGTACTTC
J: TRBJ2-1; size: NA; V: TRBV5-1; D: TRBD2; CDR3: CASSLLGGRSYNEQFF; DNA: TGCGCCAGCAGCCTCCTGGGAGGGCGCTCCTACAATGAGCAGTTCTTC
J: TRBJ2-7; size: NA; V: TRBV5-1; D: NA; CDR3: CASSSEEAGESSYEQYF; DNA: TGCGCCAGCAGCTCCGAAGAGGCAGGCGAGAGCTCCTACGAGCAGTACTTC
J: TRBJ2-7; size: NA; V: TRBV11-3; D: NA; CDR3: CASSLGGESSYEQYF; DNA: TGTGCCAGCAGCCTAGGAGGTGAGAGCTCCTACGAGCAGTACTTC
J: TRBJ2-1; size: NA; V: TRBV7-6; D: TRBD2; CDR3: CASSLTLAGGARNEQFF; DNA: TGTGCCAGCAGCTTAACCTTAGCGGGAGGAGCTCGCAATGAGCAGTTCTTC
J: TRBJ2-7; size: NA; V: TRBV27; D: TRBD2; CDR3: CASSLAGVFYEQYF; DNA: TGTGCCAGCAGTTTAGCGGGAGTTTTCTACGAGCAGTACTTC
J: TRBJ2-7; size: NA; V: TRBV7-9; D: NA; CDR3: CASSQGHSYEQYF; DNA: TGTGCCAGCAGCCAGGGACACAGCTACGAGCAGTACTTC
J: TRBJ1-1; size: NA; V: TRBV6-1; D: NA; CDR3: CATDLTGTMNTEAFF; DNA: TGTGCCACCGACCTGACAGGCACCATGAACACTGAAGCTTTCTTT
J: TRBJ2-3; size: NA; V: TRBV14; D: NA; CDR3: CASSQRYRGADTQYF; DNA: TGTGCCAGCAGCCAAAGGTACAGAGGGGCAGATACGCAGTATTTT
J: TRBJ2-2; size: NA; V: TRBV27; D: NA; CDR3: CASSSGALGELFF; DNA: TGTGCCAGCAGTTCGGGGGCCCTTGGGGAGCTGTTTTTT
J: TRBJ2-7; size: NA; V: TRBV13; D: NA; CDR3: CASSLNRVAYEQYF; DNA: TGTGCCAGCAGCTTAAACAGGGTGGCCTACGAGCAGTACTTC
J: TRBJ1-2; size: NA; V: TRBV6-5; D: NA; CDR3: CASTTSSGDYGYTF; DNA: TGTGCCAGCACCACATCGTCAGGGGACTATGGCTACACCTTC
J: TRBJ2-7; size: once; V: TRBV11-2; D: NA; CDR3: CASSLEVSYEQYF; DNA: TGTGCCAGCAGCTTAGAAGTCTCCTACGAGCAGTACTTC
J: TRBJ2-6; size: NA; V: TRBV7-9; D: NA; CDR3: CASSLVGSGANVLTF; DNA: TGTGCCAGCAGCTTAGTTGGGTCTGGGGCCAACGTCCTGACTTTC
J: TRBJ2-7; size: once; V: TRBV9; D: NA; CDR3: CASSVESPYEQYF; DNA: TGTGCCAGCAGCGTAGAGTCCCCCTACGAGCAGTACTTC
J: TRBJ2-2; size: NA; V: TRBV11-2; D: TRBD1; CDR3: CASSLLTGFPGELFF; DNA: TGTGCCAGCAGCTTATTGACAGGGTTTCCCGGGGAGCTGTTTTTT
J: TRBJ2-7; size: NA; V: TRBV30; D: TRBD1; CDR3: CAWSRDRIYEQYF; DNA: TGTGCCTGGAGTCGGGACAGGATCTACGAGCAGTACTTC
J: TRBJ1-3; size: NA; V: TRBV25-1; D: NA; CDR3: CASSEFTGGGNTIYF; DNA: TGTGCCAGCAGTGAATTCACGGGTGGTGGAAACACCATATATTTT
J: TRBJ1-1; size: NA; V: TRBV27; D: NA; CDR3: CASTTASGAAEAFF; DNA: TGTGCCAGCACCACCGCGTCAGGGGCCGCTGAAGCTTTCTTT
J: TRBJ2-1; size: NA; V: TRBV4-1; D: TRBD2; CDR3: CASSQRLAGDNEQFF; DNA: TGCGCCAGCAGCCAACGACTAGCGGGAGACAATGAGCAGTTCTTC
J: TRBJ2-1; size: NA; V: TRBV27; D: NA; CDR3: CASSLGWNDEQFF; DNA: TGTGCCAGCAGTCTGGGGTGGAACGATGAGCAGTTCTTC
J: TRBJ2-1; size: NA; V: TRBV18; D: NA; CDR3: CASSPNPSIPIGLNEQFF; DNA: TGTGCCAGCTCACCAAACCCCAGTATACCCATAGGGCTCAATGAGCAGTTCTTC
J: TRBJ2-3; size: NA; V: TRBV2; D: NA; CDR3: CASTSRAPRTDTQYF; DNA: TGTGCCAGCACCAGCCGAGCGCCCCGCACAGATACGCAGTATTTT
J: TRBJ2-3; size: NA; V: TRBV9; D: NA; CDR3: CASTHTASNPRSTDTQYF; DNA: TGTGCCAGCACCCATACTGCCAGCAACCCGCGGAGCACAGATACGCAGTATTTT
J: TRBJ2-7; size: once; V: TRBV7-6; D: TRBD2; CDR3: CASSLGSGSSYEQYF; DNA: TGTGCCAGCAGCTTAGGTAGCGGGAGCTCCTACGAGCAGTACTTC
J: TRBJ2-3; size: NA; V: TRBV7-2; D: TRBD2; CDR3: CASSLVLAGSTDTQYF; DNA: TGTGCCAGCAGCTTAGTGCTAGCGGGGAGCACAGATACGCAGTATTTT
J: TRBJ2-3; size: NA; V: TRBV7-9; D: TRBD1; CDR3: CASDEDRPKDTQYF; DNA: TGTGCCAGCGATGAGGACAGGCCTAAGGATACGCAGTATTTT
J: TRBJ1-2; size: NA; V: TRBV7-9; D: NA; CDR3: CASSLGVKGPPDYGYTF; DNA: TGTGCCAGCAGCTTAGGTGTTAAGGGGCCACCGGACTATGGCTACACCTTC
J: TRBJ2-1; size: NA; V: TRBV6-5; D: TRBD1; CDR3: CASTLTTGGYNEQFF; DNA: TGTGCCAGCACCCTCACGACAGGGGGGTACAATGAGCAGTTCTTC
J: TRBJ2-3; size: NA; V: TRBV13; D: NA; CDR3: CASSFTTDTQYF; DNA: TGTGCCAGCAGCTTTACCACAGATACGCAGTATTTT
J: TRBJ2-1; size: NA; V: TRBV9; D: NA; CDR3: CASSVGQDGEQFF; DNA: TGTGCCAGCAGCGTAGGTCAGGACGGTGAGCAGTTCTTC
J: TRBJ2-7; size: NA; V: TRBV11-2; D: NA; CDR3: CASGDSLTYEQYF; DNA: TGTGCCAGCGGGGACTCGCTAACCTACGAGCAGTACTTC
J: TRBJ2-5; size: NA; V: TRBV18; D: NA; CDR3: CASSPWDSHQETQYF; DNA: TGTGCCAGCTCACCATGGGACTCGCACCAAGAGACCCAGTACTTC
J: TRBJ1-1; size: NA; V: TRBV9; D: NA; CDR3: CASSVAQENTEAFF; DNA: TGTGCCAGCAGCGTAGCTCAAGAGAACACTGAAGCTTTCTTT
J: TRBJ2-7; size: NA; V: TRBV27; D: TRBD2; CDR3: CASSPTSGSLNEQYF; DNA: TGTGCCAGCAGCCCGACTAGCGGGAGTCTAAACGAGCAGTACTTC
J: TRBJ1-2; size: NA; V: TRBV14; D: NA; CDR3: CASSHLQLINYGYTF; DNA: TGTGCCAGCAGCCATTTACAGCTCATTAACTATGGCTACACCTTC
J: TRBJ2-5; size: once; V: TRBV7-2; D: TRBD2; CDR3: CASSFWWGEGQETQYF; DNA: TGTGCCAGCAGCTTTTGGTGGGGGGAGGGACAAGAGACCCAGTACTTC
J: TRBJ2-3; size: once; V: TRBV2; D: TRBD2; CDR3: CASSRVAGEDTQYF; DNA: TGTGCCAGCAGTAGGGTAGCGGGAGAAGATACGCAGTATTTT
J: TRBJ2-1; size: NA; V: TRBV5-1; D: NA; CDR3: CASSYTGPTYNEQFF; DNA: TGCGCCAGCAGCTATACAGGGCCTACCTACAATGAGCAGTTCTTC
J: TRBJ2-7; size: few; V: TRBV5-1; D: NA; CDR3: CASTEDYYEQYF; DNA: TGCGCCAGCACTGAAGATTACTACGAGCAGTACTTC
J: TRBJ1-5; size: NA; V: TRBV6-5; D: NA; CDR3: CASSPGQGSNQPQHF; DNA: TGTGCCAGCAGCCCGGGACAAGGGAGCAATCAGCCCCAGCATTTT
J: TRBJ1-5; size: NA; V: TRBV4-1; D: NA; CDR3: CASSEGRGDQPQHF; DNA: TGCGCCAGCAGCGAAGGTAGGGGGGATCAGCCCCAGCATTTT
J: TRBJ2-1; size: NA; V: TRBV27; D: NA; CDR3: CASSFSFGGDEQFF; DNA: TGTGCCAGCAGTTTTTCATTCGGCGGCGATGAGCAGTTCTTC
J: TRBJ2-1; size: NA; V: TRBV19; D: NA; CDR3: CASSPENRDRNEQFF; DNA: TGTGCCAGTAGTCCCGAAAACAGGGATCGCAATGAGCAGTTCTTC
J: TRBJ2-7; size: NA; V: TRBV5-5; D: TRBD1; CDR3: CASSLATGGPGRNEQYF; DNA: TGTGCCAGCAGCTTGGCCACAGGGGGACCTGGTAGGAACGAGCAGTACTTC
J: TRBJ2-7; size: NA; V: TRBV27; D: NA; CDR3: CASSSLDRIYEQYF; DNA: TGTGCCAGCAGTTCCCTGGACAGAATCTACGAGCAGTACTTC